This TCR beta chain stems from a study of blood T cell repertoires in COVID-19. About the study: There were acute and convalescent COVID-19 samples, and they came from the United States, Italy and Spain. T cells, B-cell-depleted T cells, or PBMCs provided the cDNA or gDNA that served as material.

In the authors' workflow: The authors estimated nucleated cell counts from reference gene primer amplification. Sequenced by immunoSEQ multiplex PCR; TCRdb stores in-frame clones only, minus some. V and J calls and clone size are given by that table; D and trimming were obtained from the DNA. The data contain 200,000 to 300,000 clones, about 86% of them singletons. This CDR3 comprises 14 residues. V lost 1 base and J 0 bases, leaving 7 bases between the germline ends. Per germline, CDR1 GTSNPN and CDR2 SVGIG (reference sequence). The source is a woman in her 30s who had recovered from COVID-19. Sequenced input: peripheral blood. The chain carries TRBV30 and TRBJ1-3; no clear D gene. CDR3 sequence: CAWSGTYSGNTIYF. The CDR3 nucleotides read TGTGCCTGGAGTGGCACTTACTCTGGAAACACCATATATTTT.